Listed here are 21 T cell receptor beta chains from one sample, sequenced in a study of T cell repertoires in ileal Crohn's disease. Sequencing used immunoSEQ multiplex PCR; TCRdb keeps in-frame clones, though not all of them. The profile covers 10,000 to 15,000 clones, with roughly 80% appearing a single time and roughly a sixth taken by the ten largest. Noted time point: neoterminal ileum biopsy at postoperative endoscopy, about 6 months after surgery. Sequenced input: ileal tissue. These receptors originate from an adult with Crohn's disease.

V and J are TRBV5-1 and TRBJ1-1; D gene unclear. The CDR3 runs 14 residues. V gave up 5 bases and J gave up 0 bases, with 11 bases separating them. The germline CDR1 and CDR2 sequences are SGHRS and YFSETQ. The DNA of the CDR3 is TGCGCCAGCAGGGAGGGCGGAATGAACACTGAAGCTTTCTTT. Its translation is CASREGGMNTEAFF.

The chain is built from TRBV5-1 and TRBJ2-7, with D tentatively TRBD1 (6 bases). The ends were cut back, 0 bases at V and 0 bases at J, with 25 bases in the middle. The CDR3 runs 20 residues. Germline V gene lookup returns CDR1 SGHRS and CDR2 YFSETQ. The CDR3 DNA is TGCGCCAGCAGCTTGGCGCGTTCTGGGTTGCAAACAGGGAGCTCCTACGAGCAGTACTTC. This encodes CASSLARSGLQTGSSYEQYF.

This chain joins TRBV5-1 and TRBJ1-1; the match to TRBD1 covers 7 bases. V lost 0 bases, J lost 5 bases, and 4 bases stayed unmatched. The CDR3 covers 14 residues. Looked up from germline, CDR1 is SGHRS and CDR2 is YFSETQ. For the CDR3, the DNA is TGCGCCAGCAGCTTGGAACAGGGGATTACTGAAGCTTTCTTT. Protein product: CASSLEQGITEAFF.

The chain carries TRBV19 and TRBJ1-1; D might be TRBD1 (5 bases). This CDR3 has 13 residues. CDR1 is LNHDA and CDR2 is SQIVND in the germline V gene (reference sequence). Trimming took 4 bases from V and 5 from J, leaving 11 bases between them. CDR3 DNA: TGTGCCAGTAGTAGAAACCGACAGACTGAAGCTTTCTTT. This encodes CASSRNRQTEAFF.

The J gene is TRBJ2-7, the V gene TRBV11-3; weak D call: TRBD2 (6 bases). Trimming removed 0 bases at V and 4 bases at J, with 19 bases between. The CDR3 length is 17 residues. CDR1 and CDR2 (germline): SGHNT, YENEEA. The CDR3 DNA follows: TGTGCCAGCAGCTTAGAGTTGGCGCGGGGACCGATGTACGAGCAGTACTTC. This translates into CASSLELARGPMYEQYF.

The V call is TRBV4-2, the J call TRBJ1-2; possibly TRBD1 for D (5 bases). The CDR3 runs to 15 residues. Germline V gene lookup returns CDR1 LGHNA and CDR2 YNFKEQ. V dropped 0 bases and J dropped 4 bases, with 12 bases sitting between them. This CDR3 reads CASSQEKGYGYGYTF. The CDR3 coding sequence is TGTGCCAGCAGCCAAGAAAAGGGGTACGGCTATGGCTACACCTTC.

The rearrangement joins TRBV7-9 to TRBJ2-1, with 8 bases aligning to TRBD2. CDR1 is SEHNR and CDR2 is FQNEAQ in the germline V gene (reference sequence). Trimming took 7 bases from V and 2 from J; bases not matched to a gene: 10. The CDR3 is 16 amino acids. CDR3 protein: CASTLTIGRAYNEQFF. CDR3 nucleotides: TGTGCCAGCACCCTCACTATCGGGAGGGCCTACAATGAGCAGTTCTTC.

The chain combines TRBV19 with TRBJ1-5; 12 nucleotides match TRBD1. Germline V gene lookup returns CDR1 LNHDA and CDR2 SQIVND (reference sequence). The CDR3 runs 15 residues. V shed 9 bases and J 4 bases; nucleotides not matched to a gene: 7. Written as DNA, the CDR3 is TGTGCCAGCACGGGACAGGGGGCGCGAAATCAGCCCCAGCATTTT. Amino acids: CASTGQGARNQPQHF.

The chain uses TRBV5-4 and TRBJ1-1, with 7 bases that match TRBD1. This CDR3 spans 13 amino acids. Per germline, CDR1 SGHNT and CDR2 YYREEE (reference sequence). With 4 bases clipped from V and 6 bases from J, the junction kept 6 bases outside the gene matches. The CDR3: CASSLGQVPEAFF. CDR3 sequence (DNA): TGTGCCAGCAGCCTCGGACAGGTCCCTGAAGCTTTCTTT.

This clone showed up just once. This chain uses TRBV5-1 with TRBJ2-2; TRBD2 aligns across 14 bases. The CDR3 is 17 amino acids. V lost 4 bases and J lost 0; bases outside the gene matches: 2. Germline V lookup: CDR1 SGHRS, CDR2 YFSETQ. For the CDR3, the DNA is TGCGCCAGCAGCGGGACTAGCGGGGGAGCGAACACCGGGGAGCTGTTTTTT. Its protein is CASSGTSGGANTGELFF.

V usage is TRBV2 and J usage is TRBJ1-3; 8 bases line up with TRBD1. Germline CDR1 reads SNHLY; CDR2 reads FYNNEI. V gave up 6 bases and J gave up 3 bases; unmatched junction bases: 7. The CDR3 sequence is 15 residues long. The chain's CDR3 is CASSLSGGGGNTIYF. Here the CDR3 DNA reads TGTGCCAGCAGCCTGTCAGGGGGCGGTGGAAACACCATATATTTT.

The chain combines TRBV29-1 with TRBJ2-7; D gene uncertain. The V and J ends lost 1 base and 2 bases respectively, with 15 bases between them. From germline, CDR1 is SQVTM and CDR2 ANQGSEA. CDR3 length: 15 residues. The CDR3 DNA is TGCAGCGTTGAAGGGGCTGGGTTTACCCCCTACGAGCAGTACTTC. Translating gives CSVEGAGFTPYEQYF.

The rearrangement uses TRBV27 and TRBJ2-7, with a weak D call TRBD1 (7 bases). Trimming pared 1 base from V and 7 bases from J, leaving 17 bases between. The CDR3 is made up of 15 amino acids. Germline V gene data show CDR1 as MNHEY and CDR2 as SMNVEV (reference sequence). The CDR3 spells CASSLWQGGGKEQYF. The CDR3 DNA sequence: TGTGCCAGCAGTTTATGGCAGGGGGGTGGGAAAGAGCAGTACTTC.

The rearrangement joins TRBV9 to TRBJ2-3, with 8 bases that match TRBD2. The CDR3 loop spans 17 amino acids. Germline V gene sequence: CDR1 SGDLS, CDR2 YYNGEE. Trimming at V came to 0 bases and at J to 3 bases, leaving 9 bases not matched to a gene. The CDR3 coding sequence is TGTGCCAGCAGCGTAGGGAGGGGAGCGGGAGTGACAGATACGCAGTATTTT. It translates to CASSVGRGAGVTDTQYF. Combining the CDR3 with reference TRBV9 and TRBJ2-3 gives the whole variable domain DSGVTQTPKHLITATGQRVTLRCSPRSGDLSVYWYQQSLDQGLQFLIQYYNGEERAKGNILERFSAQQFPDLHSELNLSSLELGDSALYFCASSVGRGAGVTDTQYFGPGTRLTVL.

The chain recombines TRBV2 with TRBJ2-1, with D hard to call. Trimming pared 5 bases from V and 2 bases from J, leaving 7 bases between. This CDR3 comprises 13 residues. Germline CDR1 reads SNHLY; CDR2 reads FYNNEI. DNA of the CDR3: TGTGCCAGCAGTCTCGCTACCTACAATGAGCAGTTCTTC. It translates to CASSLATYNEQFF.

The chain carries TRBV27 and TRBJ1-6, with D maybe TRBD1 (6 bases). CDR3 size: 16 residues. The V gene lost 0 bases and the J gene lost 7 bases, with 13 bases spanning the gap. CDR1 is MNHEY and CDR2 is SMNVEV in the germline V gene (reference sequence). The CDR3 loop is CASSLSPRGSNSPLHF. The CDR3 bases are TGTGCCAGCAGTTTATCCCCGAGGGGGTCCAATTCACCCCTCCACTTT.

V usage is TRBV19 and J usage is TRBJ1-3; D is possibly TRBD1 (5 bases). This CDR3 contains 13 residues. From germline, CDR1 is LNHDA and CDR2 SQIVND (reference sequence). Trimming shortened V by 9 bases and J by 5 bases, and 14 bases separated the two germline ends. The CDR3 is CASVRQSRNTIYF. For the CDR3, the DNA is TGTGCCAGCGTTCGACAGAGTAGAAACACCATATATTTT. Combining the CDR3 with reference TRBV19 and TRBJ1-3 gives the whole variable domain DGGITQSPKYLFRKEGQNVTLSCEQNLNHDAMYWYRQDPGQGLRLIYYSQIVNDFQKGDIAEGYSVSREKKESFPLTVTSAQKNPTAFYLCASVRQSRNTIYFGEGSWLTVV.

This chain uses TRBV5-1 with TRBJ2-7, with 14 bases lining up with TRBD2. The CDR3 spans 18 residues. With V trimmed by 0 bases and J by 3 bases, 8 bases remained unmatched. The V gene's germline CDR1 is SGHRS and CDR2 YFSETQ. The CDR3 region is CASSLVSGLAGGNYEQYF. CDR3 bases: TGCGCCAGCAGCTTGGTTTCCGGACTAGCGGGAGGAAACTACGAGCAGTACTTC.

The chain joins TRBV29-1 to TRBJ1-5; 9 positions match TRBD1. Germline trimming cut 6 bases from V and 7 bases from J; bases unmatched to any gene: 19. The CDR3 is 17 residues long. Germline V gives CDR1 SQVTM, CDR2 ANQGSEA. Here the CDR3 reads CSVANGTGTVRQQPQHF. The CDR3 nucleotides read TGCAGCGTCGCGAACGGGACAGGGACAGTTCGGCAGCAGCCCCAGCATTTT.

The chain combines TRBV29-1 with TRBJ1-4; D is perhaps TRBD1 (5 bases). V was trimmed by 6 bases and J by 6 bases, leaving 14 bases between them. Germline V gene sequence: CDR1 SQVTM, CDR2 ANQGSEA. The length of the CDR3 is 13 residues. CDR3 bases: TGCAGCGTAGCTAGGGGTCTGGATGAAAAACTGTTTTTT. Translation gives CSVARGLDEKLFF.

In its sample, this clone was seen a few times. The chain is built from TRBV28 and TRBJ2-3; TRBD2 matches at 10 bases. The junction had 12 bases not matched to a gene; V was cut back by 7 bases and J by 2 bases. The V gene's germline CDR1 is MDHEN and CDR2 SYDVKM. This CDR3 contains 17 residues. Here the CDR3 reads CASTLLLAGGPTDTQYF. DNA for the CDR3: TGTGCCAGCACCCTTCTCTTAGCGGGGGGACCCACAGATACGCAGTATTTT.